Shown below are 28 T cell receptor beta chains from a single sample sequenced in a study of T cells in Graves' hyperthyroidism and ophthalmopathy. Amplified regions were TCR beta CDR3 sequences from RNA transcripts. In the first-round RT-PCR of the TCR CDR3, the HTBI primer set was used. Using its own MiXCR run on the multiplex PCR reads, TCRdb lists one record per CDR3 protein. This sample yields 550,000 to 700,000 distinct CDR3 sequences, of which roughly 14% are seen a single time; 3.5% to 4.5% belongs to the top ten. The specimen was blood. Every receptor here comes from a woman aged 35 to 49 with Graves' ophthalmopathy.

The chain uses TRBV28 and TRBJ1-2; D is undetermined. Per germline, CDR1 MDHEN and CDR2 SYDVKM. The length of the CDR3 is 16 residues. The V and J ends lost 3 bases and 7 bases respectively, with 21 bases between them. The CDR3 here is CASSLLTDNLPSGYTF. CDR3 bases: TGTGCCAGCAGTTTGCTCACAGATAATCTACCTAGTGGCTACACCTTC.

This clonotype showed up just a few times. The V and J genes are TRBV6-2 or TRBV6-3 and TRBJ2-2; 7 nucleotides align to TRBD2. V lost 3 bases to trimming and J lost 3 bases; unmatched junction nucleotides: 13. Germline V gene data show CDR1 as MNHEY and CDR2 as SVGEGT. The CDR3 has 18 amino acids. This CDR3 reads CASSYVRPASGYTGELFF. The CDR3 DNA is TGTGCCAGCAGTTATGTCCGCCCGGCTAGCGGTTACACCGGGGAGCTGTTTTTT.

This clonotype came up many times. V usage is TRBV14 and J usage is TRBJ2-5, with a possible D match to TRBD1 (6 bases). This CDR3 is 16 amino acids long. Per germline, CDR1 SGHDN and CDR2 FVKESK. Deletions cut 1 base from V and 4 bases from J, with 16 bases between. The CDR3 protein is CASSQVLGASGETQYF. The CDR3 nucleotides read TGTGCCAGCAGCCAAGTTCTGGGGGCCTCAGGAGAGACCCAGTACTTC.

V usage is TRBV6-5 and J usage is TRBJ2-7; perhaps TRBD2 as D (5 bases). Trimming removed 0 bases from V and 2 bases from J, with 11 bases in between. Germline V CDR1 and CDR2: MNHEY, SVGAGI. The length of the CDR3 is 15 residues. CDR3 residues: CASSYSKAVAYEQYF. For the CDR3, the DNA is TGTGCCAGCAGTTACTCGAAAGCGGTCGCCTACGAGCAGTACTTC.

This clonotype was counted many times. The chain links TRBV10-3 to TRBJ1-5; maybe TRBD1 (6 bases). The CDR3 runs 15 residues. Germline V CDR1 and CDR2: ENHRY, SYGVKD. Between the trimmed V and J ends, which lost 8 bases and 3 bases, there was a span of 17 bases. The CDR3 DNA is TGTGCCATCGGGGAGGGGGTCGGCAACAATCAGCCCCAGCATTTT. This codes for CAIGEGVGNNQPQHF.

This clonotype was found many times. The chain couples TRBV6-5 to TRBJ1-2; D gene ambiguous. CDR3 length: 13 residues. V was pared by 0 bases and J by 6 bases, with 8 bases between. Germline CDR1 MNHEY, CDR2 SVGAGI. The DNA of the CDR3 is TGTGCCAGCAGTTACTCGACGAGGGATGGCTACACCTTC. This sequence encodes CASSYSTRDGYTF.

The rearrangement joins TRBV19 to TRBJ2-5; TRBD1 matches 11 bases. Germline CDR1 LNHDA, CDR2 SQIVND (reference sequence). The CDR3 spans 18 residues. Trimming cost V 5 bases and J 5 bases; bases outside gene matches: 16. This CDR3 reads CASSERDRGADYSETQYF. The CDR3 region has the DNA TGTGCCAGTAGTGAACGGGACAGGGGGGCCGATTACAGCGAGACCCAGTACTTC.

This clonotype was counted at least ten times. The chain employs TRBV6-2 or TRBV6-3 and TRBJ1-1; a weak D match, TRBD1 (5 bases). The CDR3 contains 14 residues. Trimming left V 7 bases short and J 3 bases short, with 15 bases between. Looked up from germline, CDR1 is MNHEY and CDR2 is SVGEGT. The CDR3 coding sequence is TGTGCCAGCACAGGGTGGGAACAGGACACTGAAGCTTTCTTT. Residues: CASTGWEQDTEAFF.

At least ten counts were recorded for this clonotype. The chain links TRBV6-2 or TRBV6-3 to TRBJ2-7; D could derive from TRBD1 or TRBD2 (7 bases each). The CDR3 extends over 18 amino acids. Trimming took off 2 bases at V and 1 base at J, with 21 bases between the two ends. Germline V lookup: CDR1 MNHEY, CDR2 SVGEGT. CDR3 in amino acids: CASSYRRSAGGGSYEQYF. CDR3 coding DNA: TGTGCCAGCAGTTACCGCCGATCCGCAGGGGGAGGGTCCTACGAGCAGTACTTC.

The chain links TRBV28 to TRBJ1-1; 8 nucleotides match TRBD1. Trimming took 6 bases from V and 5 from J; bases not matched to a gene: 11. The CDR3 is 15 amino acids. Germline-derived CDR1 and CDR2 are MDHEN and SYDVKM. The CDR3 is CASSPLPGGRTEAFF. CDR3 DNA sequence: TGTGCCAGCAGCCCACTCCCAGGGGGCCGGACTGAAGCTTTCTTT.

In this sample, this clonotype turned up many times. This rearrangement joins TRBV20-1 to TRBJ2-6; 9 bases are shared with TRBD2. V was clipped by 3 bases and J by 0 bases; unmatched bases: 3. Germline V CDR1 and CDR2: DFQATT, SNEGSKA (reference sequence). CDR3 length: 16 residues. This chain's CDR3 is CSARSGGHSGANVLTF. CDR3 nucleotide sequence: TGCAGTGCTAGGAGCGGGGGGCACTCTGGGGCCAACGTCCTGACTTTC.

The sample holds many counts of this clonotype. The chain uses TRBV15 and TRBJ2-5; D is undetermined. Germline-derived CDR1 and CDR2 are LNHNV and YYDKDF (reference sequence). The CDR3 has 13 amino acids. V was clipped by 8 bases and J by 0 bases, with 10 bases between them. The CDR3 DNA reads TGTGCCACCGTAGACAAGTACCAAGAGACCCAGTACTTC. It codes for CATVDKYQETQYF.

This clonotype was observed at least ten times. The CDR3 protein is CASFRAGEPQPQHF. In nucleotides, the CDR3 is TGTGCCAGCTTTCGGGCAGGGGAGCCTCAGCCCCAGCATTTT. This chain connects TRBV28 to TRBJ1-5, with D possibly TRBD1 on 6 matching bases. Germline V gene lookup returns CDR1 MDHEN and CDR2 SYDVKM. V was trimmed by 8 bases and J by 6 bases, leaving 17 bases between them. The CDR3 is made up of 14 amino acids.

This chain connects TRBV6-1 to TRBJ2-3; D may be TRBD2 (5 bases). Trimming stripped 4 bases from V and 1 base from J, with 9 bases between. Germline loops: CDR1 MNHNS, CDR2 SASEGT. This CDR3 region has 14 residues. The CDR3 sequence is CASSVGIGTDTQYF. As DNA, the CDR3 is TGTGCCAGCAGTGTCGGGATTGGCACAGATACGCAGTATTTT.

This clonotype was seen repeatedly, ten times or more. The chain has TRBV5-1 and TRBJ1-1; D is perhaps TRBD1 (5 bases). V lost 0 bases to trimming and J lost 1 base, with 13 bases between them. Per germline, CDR1 SGHRS and CDR2 YFSETQ. The CDR3 is 16 amino acids. The CDR3 nucleotides read TGCGCCAGCAGCTTGGCAGGGCACAGTCAGAACACTGAAGCTTTCTTT. Translating gives CASSLAGHSQNTEAFF.

In its sample, this clonotype was seen a few times. V is TRBV3-1 and J is TRBJ2-7, with D possibly TRBD2 on 5 matching bases. This CDR3 contains 14 residues. Trimming shortened V by 0 bases and J by 2 bases, and 8 bases separated the two germline ends. CDR1 is LGHDT, CDR2 YNNKEL, per germline (reference sequence). The CDR3 here is CASSQDLTTYEQYF. As DNA, the CDR3 is TGTGCCAGCAGCCAAGATTTGACTACCTACGAGCAGTACTTC.

Many counts were recorded for this clonotype. The genes are TRBV28 and TRBJ1-1; D is unresolved. Looked up from germline, CDR1 is MDHEN and CDR2 is SYDVKM. CDR3 size: 17 residues. V lost 1 base to trimming and J lost 0 bases, with 15 bases between them. The CDR3 DNA follows: TGTGCCAGCAGTTTATCAGTATCGGGCCTCTTGAACACTGAAGCTTTCTTT. Its translation: CASSLSVSGLLNTEAFF.

The chain is built from TRBV12-3 or TRBV12-4 and TRBJ1-2; 7 bases fit TRBD1. V was clipped by 3 bases and J by 6 bases; unmatched bases: 4. CDR3 size: 13 residues. The CDR3 DNA follows: TGTGCCAGCAGTTTGAGGGGGCCGGATGGCTACACCTTC. It codes for CASSLRGPDGYTF.

This clonotype was detected ten times or more. The V gene is TRBV6-5, the J gene TRBJ1-2; possible D gene TRBD1, 6 bases. CDR1 is MNHEY, CDR2 SVGAGI, per germline. The V gene lost 6 bases and the J gene lost 9 bases, with 14 bases spanning the gap. The CDR3 loop spans 12 amino acids. The CDR3 nucleotides are TGTGCCAGCAGCGGCCTTGACAGGAGCTACACCTTC. This codes for CASSGLDRSYTF.

The J gene is TRBJ1-1, the V gene TRBV6-5; 10 positions agree with TRBD1. The CDR3 runs 15 residues. CDR1 MNHEY and CDR2 SVGAGI come from the germline V gene. V was pared by 7 bases and J by 1 base, with 6 bases of the junction left unmatched. The CDR3 nucleotides are TGTGCCAGCACCCGGGGACAGGGGAAGAACACTGAAGCTTTCTTT. It encodes CASTRGQGKNTEAFF.

This clonotype showed up many times. J is TRBJ2-2 and V is TRBV6-5; 8 nucleotides align to TRBD2. V lost 2 bases and J lost 6; bases outside the gene matches: 5. From germline, CDR1 is MNHEY and CDR2 SVGAGI. The CDR3 runs to 15 residues. CDR3 coding DNA: TGTGCCAGCAGTTACCAAGCGGGAGTAGCCGGGGAGCTGTTTTTT. It codes for CASSYQAGVAGELFF.

The chain uses TRBV19 and TRBJ2-7; TRBD2 is a possible D gene (6 bases). V was shortened by 3 bases and J by 4 bases, with 13 bases between the two germline ends. Germline values: CDR1 LNHDA, CDR2 SQIVND (reference sequence). There are 14 residues in the CDR3. The CDR3: CASSIGAGRYEQYF. In DNA form, the CDR3 reads TGTGCCAGTAGTATTGGCGCAGGGAGGTACGAGCAGTACTTC. Using reference TRBV19 and TRBJ2-7 for the parts outside the CDR3, the full variable domain is DGGITQSPKYLFRKEGQNVTLSCEQNLNHDAMYWYRQDPGQGLRLIYYSQIVNDFQKGDIAEGYSVSREKKESFPLTVTSAQKNPTAFYLCASSIGAGRYEQYFGPGTRLTVT.

This clonotype appeared many times. V gene TRBV20-1 combines with J gene TRBJ2-7; a weak D match, TRBD1 (6 bases). Trimming removed 7 bases from V and 2 bases from J, with 15 bases in between. The V gene's germline CDR1 is DFQATT and CDR2 SNEGSKA (reference sequence). The CDR3 length is 13 residues. The CDR3 reads CSVLARGTYEQYF. In DNA, the CDR3 is TGCAGTGTCCTCGCCAGGGGCACCTACGAGCAGTACTTC.

This clonotype was detected many times. The chain recombines TRBV6-2 or TRBV6-3 with TRBJ2-2; D may be TRBD2 (5 bases). Trimming stripped 4 bases from V and 5 bases from J, with 11 bases between. The CDR3 spans 14 residues. Germline V CDR1 and CDR2: MNHEY, SVGEGT. CDR3: CASSSGRETGELFF. CDR3 sequence (DNA): TGTGCCAGCAGTTCTGGACGGGAAACCGGGGAGCTGTTTTTT.

This clonotype was counted at least ten times. The gene calls are TRBV10-3 and TRBJ1-1; D possibly corresponds to TRBD1 (5 bases). The V end lost 4 bases, the J end lost 7 bases, and 10 bases lay between the germline ends. This CDR3 is built from 12 residues. Germline values: CDR1 ENHRY, CDR2 SYGVKD. The CDR3 loop reads CAISGRQGEAFF. The CDR3 DNA reads TGTGCCATCAGTGGTCGGCAGGGTGAAGCTTTCTTT.

This clonotype showed up many times. The rearrangement links TRBV19 to TRBJ2-7, with D perhaps matching TRBD2 (5 bases). CDR1 and CDR2 (germline): LNHDA, SQIVND (reference sequence). Trimming removed 4 bases from V and 3 bases from J, with 10 bases in between. CDR3 size: 13 residues. The CDR3 DNA is TGTGCCAGTAGTAAGCAGCGGCGCTACGAGCAGTACTTC. Translated, it gives CASSKQRRYEQYF. The full variable domain, with the rest looked up from reference TRBV19 and TRBJ2-7, is DGGITQSPKYLFRKEGQNVTLSCEQNLNHDAMYWYRQDPGQGLRLIYYSQIVNDFQKGDIAEGYSVSREKKESFPLTVTSAQKNPTAFYLCASSKQRRYEQYFGPGTRLTVT.

Regarding this clonotype: With a much larger clone just one base away, this may be a read error. CDR3 sequence: CASSPIDRNQPQHF. In DNA form, the CDR3 reads TGTGCCAGCAGTCCAATCGACAGAAATCAGCCCCAGCATTTT. The chain links TRBV12-3 or TRBV12-4 to TRBJ1-5, with D possibly matching TRBD1 (5 bases). The CDR3 runs to 14 residues. V lost 5 bases and J 4 bases, leaving 12 bases between the germline ends.

This clonotype has a count of ten or more. CDR3 sequence reads: CASSFREVGGTGNQPQHF. The CDR3 coding sequence is TGTGCCAGCAGCTTTCGGGAAGTTGGAGGGACGGGCAATCAGCCCCAGCATTTT. The chain combines TRBV13 with TRBJ1-5; D may be TRBD1 (5 bases). Germline V gene sequence: CDR1 PRHDT, CDR2 FYEKMQ (reference sequence). The CDR3 is made up of 18 amino acids. Deletions cut 3 bases from V and 2 bases from J, with 20 bases between.